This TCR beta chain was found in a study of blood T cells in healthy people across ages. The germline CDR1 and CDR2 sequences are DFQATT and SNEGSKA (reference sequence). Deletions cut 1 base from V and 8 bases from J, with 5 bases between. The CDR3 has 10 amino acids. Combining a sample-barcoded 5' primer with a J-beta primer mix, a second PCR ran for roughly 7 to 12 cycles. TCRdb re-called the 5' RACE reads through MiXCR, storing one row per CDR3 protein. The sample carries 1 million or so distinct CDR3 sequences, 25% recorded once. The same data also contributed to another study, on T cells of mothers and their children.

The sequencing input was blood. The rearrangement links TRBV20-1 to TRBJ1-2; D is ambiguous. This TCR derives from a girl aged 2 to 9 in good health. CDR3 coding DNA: TGCAGTGCTAGAGTCAACGGCTACACCTTC. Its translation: CSARVNGYTF.